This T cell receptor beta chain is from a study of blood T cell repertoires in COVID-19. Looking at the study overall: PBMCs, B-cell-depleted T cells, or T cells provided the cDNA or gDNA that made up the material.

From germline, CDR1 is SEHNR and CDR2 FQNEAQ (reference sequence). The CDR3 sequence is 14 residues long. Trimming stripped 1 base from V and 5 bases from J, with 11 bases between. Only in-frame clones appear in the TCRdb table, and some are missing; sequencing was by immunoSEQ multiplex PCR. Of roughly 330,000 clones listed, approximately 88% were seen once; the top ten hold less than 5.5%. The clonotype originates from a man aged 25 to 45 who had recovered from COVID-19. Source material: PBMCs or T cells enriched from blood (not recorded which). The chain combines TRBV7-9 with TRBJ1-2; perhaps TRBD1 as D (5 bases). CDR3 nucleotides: TGTGCCAGCAGCTTAGAAGTTCAGGGATATGGCTACACCTTC. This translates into CASSLEVQGYGYTF. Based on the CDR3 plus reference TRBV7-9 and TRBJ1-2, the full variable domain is DTGVSQNPRHKITKRGQNVTFRCDPISEHNRLYWYRQTLGQGPEFLTYFQNEAQLEKSRLLSDRFSAERPKGSFSTLEIQRTEQGDSAMYLCASSLEVQGYGYTFGSGTRLTVV.